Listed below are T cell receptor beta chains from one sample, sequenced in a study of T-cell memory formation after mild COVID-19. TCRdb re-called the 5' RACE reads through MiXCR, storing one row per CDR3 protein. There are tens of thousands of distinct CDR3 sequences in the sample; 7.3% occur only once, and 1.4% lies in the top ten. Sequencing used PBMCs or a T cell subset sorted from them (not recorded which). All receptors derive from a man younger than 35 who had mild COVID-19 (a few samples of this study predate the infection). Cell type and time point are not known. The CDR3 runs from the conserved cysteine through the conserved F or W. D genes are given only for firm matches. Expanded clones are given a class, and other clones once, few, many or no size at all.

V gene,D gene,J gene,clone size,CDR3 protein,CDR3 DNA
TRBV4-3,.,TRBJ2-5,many,CASSQGIGYQETQYF,TGCGCCAGCAGCCAAGGCATAGGGTACCAAGAGACCCAGTACTTC
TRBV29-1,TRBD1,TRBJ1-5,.,CSVEQDRGQPQHF,TGCAGCGTTGAACAGGACAGGGGACAGCCCCAGCATTTT
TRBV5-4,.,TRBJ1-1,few,CASSFRDRGLNTEAFF,TGTGCCAGCAGCTTTCGCGACAGAGGGCTGAACACTGAAGCTTTCTTT
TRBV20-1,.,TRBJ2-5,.,CSGGDLQETQYF,TGCAGTGGCGGGGACTTACAAGAGACCCAGTACTTC
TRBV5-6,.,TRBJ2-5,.,CASSRVREETQYF,TGTGCCAGCAGCCGAGTACGAGAAGAGACCCAGTACTTC
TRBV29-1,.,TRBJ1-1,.,CSAVKQANTEAFF,TGCAGCGCCGTAAAACAGGCGAACACTGAAGCTTTCTTT
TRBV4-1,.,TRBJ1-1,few,CASSQALLLGNTEAFF,TGCGCCAGCAGCCAAGCGTTACTCCTCGGGAACACTGAAGCTTTCTTT
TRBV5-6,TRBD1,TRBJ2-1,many,CASSTTGESYNEQFF,TGTGCCAGCAGCACAACAGGGGAGTCATACAATGAGCAGTTCTTC
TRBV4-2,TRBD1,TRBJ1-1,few,CASSQVPGQRTNTEAFF,TGTGCCAGCAGCCAAGTCCCGGGACAGCGTACGAACACTGAAGCTTTCTTT
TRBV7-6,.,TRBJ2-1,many,CASSLPLGLHNEQFF,TGTGCCAGCAGCTTACCCCTGGGACTTCATAATGAGCAGTTCTTC
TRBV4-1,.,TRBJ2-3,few,CASSQQGWDTDTQYF,TGCGCCAGCAGCCAGCAGGGGTGGGACACAGATACGCAGTATTTT
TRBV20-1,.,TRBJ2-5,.,CSARDPLGDGETQYF,TGCAGTGCTAGAGATCCCTTGGGGGACGGAGAGACCCAGTACTTC
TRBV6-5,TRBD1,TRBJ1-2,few,CASSYGQGSYGYTF,TGTGCCAGCAGTTACGGACAGGGGTCCTATGGCTACACCTTC